The 32 T cell receptor beta chains listed next were all sequenced from one sample in a study of shared clonotypes between healthy human individuals. Sequencing used immunoSEQ multiplex PCR; TCRdb keeps in-frame clones, though not all of them. The data contain 1,400,000 or so clones, 97% to 99% of them seen just once; the ten biggest clones take up 0.36%. Material for sequencing was naive CD4+ T cells sorted from blood. Documented subset: CD45RA+ positively selected. The origin of the receptors is a man aged 25-45 years in good health.

V and J are TRBV5-1 and TRBJ2-2; D possibly uses TRBD1 or TRBD2 (5 bases each). This CDR3 is 17 amino acids long. Trimming pared 6 bases from V and 3 bases from J, leaving 21 bases between. Germline V CDR1 and CDR2: SGHRS, YFSETQ. CDR3 sequence reads: CASTRSGTGTHTGELFF. CDR3 bases: TGCGCCAGCACTCGATCGGGAACCGGGACGCACACCGGGGAGCTGTTTTTT.

J is TRBJ2-3 and V is TRBV10-1; TRBD2 aligns across 7 bases. V shed 8 bases and J 2 bases; nucleotides not matched to a gene: 1. The CDR3 has 12 amino acids. Germline lookup yields CDR1 WNHNN and CDR2 SYGVQD (reference sequence). The CDR3 protein is CASGGDTDTQYF. CDR3 coding DNA: TGCGCCAGCGGGGGGGACACAGATACGCAGTATTTT.

The chain joins TRBV9 to TRBJ2-3, with 8 bases aligning to TRBD1. The CDR3 sequence is 17 residues long. Per germline, CDR1 SGDLS and CDR2 YYNGEE. V was pared by 4 bases and J by 1 base, with 11 bases of the junction left unmatched. CDR3 sequence reads: CASSPRGLGQGTDTQYF. The CDR3, as DNA: TGTGCCAGCAGCCCTCGAGGTTTGGGACAGGGCACAGATACGCAGTATTTT.

Remarks on this clone: Other DNA variants within this sample encode the same CDR3. This chain joins TRBV7-9 and TRBJ2-7; no definite D call. V was cut by 4 bases and J by 0 bases, with 4 bases left in between. CDR3 length: 12 residues. Germline loops: CDR1 SEHNR, CDR2 FQNEAQ (reference sequence). The CDR3 DNA sequence: TGTGCCAGCAGCTCCTCCTCCTACGAGCAGTACTTC. It yields the protein CASSSSSYEQYF.

CDR3 sequence reads: CASSGGVSSTDTQYF. For the CDR3, the DNA is TGTGCCAGCTCAGGAGGAGTTTCTAGCACAGATACGCAGTATTTT. This chain connects TRBV18 to TRBJ2-3; D may be TRBD2 (5 bases). There are 15 residues in the CDR3. V lost 5 bases, J lost 0 bases, and 12 bases lay in between. Germline CDR1 KGHSH, CDR2 LQKENI.

The chain joins TRBV10-3 to TRBJ2-2; D tentatively reads TRBD1 or TRBD2 (5 bases each). V was shortened by 4 bases and J by 0 bases, with 9 bases between the two germline ends. The CDR3 spans 15 residues. Germline V lookup: CDR1 ENHRY, CDR2 SYGVKD. CDR3 in amino acids: CAISAGTANTGELFF. The CDR3 DNA sequence: TGTGCCATCAGTGCCGGGACGGCGAACACCGGGGAGCTGTTTTTT.

This sequence joins TRBV19 and TRBJ1-1; maybe TRBD1 (5 bases). This CDR3 is built from 13 residues. The germline V gene encodes CDR1 LNHDA and CDR2 SQIVND (reference sequence). With 6 bases removed from V and 4 bases from J, the gap between germline ends came to 12 bases. CDR3 coding DNA: TGTGCCAGTAGGTTGGGCGGGGGCACTGAAGCTTTCTTT. Translated: CASRLGGGTEAFF.

A single count supports this clone. This chain uses TRBV5-4 with TRBJ2-7, with 10 bases fitting TRBD2. The CDR3 length is 16 residues. With V trimmed by 3 bases and J by 3 bases, 9 bases remained unmatched. Germline V gene data show CDR1 as SGHNT and CDR2 as YYREEE (reference sequence). In DNA, the CDR3 is TGTGCCAGCAGCTGGGGAAGGACTAGCGGAAACTACGAGCAGTACTTC. Its translation is CASSWGRTSGNYEQYF.

V gene TRBV10-1 combines with J gene TRBJ1-5; no definite D call. Germline values: CDR1 WNHNN, CDR2 SYGVQD (reference sequence). This CDR3 has 12 residues. Trimming removed 3 bases from V and 3 bases from J, with 3 bases in between. CDR3 region: CASSDNNQPQHF. CDR3 sequence (DNA): TGCGCCAGCAGTGATAACAATCAGCCCCAGCATTTT.

On this clone itself: Other DNA variants within this sample encode the same CDR3. The chain joins TRBV9 to TRBJ2-2; D is unclear. The CDR3 totals 14 residues. CDR1 and CDR2 (germline): SGDLS, YYNGEE. Deletions cut 0 bases from V and 0 bases from J, with 3 bases between. CDR3 nucleotides: TGTGCCAGCAGCGTAGCTACGAACACCGGGGAGCTGTTTTTT. Translated: CASSVATNTGELFF.

This chain links TRBV9 with TRBJ2-5; D not resolved. Germline-derived CDR1 and CDR2 are SGDLS and YYNGEE. This CDR3 has 13 amino acids. Between the trimmed V and J ends, which lost 2 bases and 7 bases, there was a span of 12 bases. The CDR3 bases are TGTGCCAGCAGCGTGTCCAGCCTCGGGACCCAGTACTTC. Translating gives CASSVSSLGTQYF.

The chain uses TRBV19 and TRBJ1-1; D gene ambiguous. V lost 4 bases, J lost 0 bases, and 9 bases lay in between. From germline, CDR1 is LNHDA and CDR2 SQIVND (reference sequence). This CDR3 contains 14 residues. CDR3 sequence reads: CASSKGRVNTEAFF. The CDR3 DNA is TGTGCCAGTAGTAAGGGAAGGGTGAACACTGAAGCTTTCTTT.

This clone was picked up one time. The rearrangement joins TRBV6-5 to TRBJ2-7; D perhaps matches TRBD1 (6 bases). The CDR3 length is 14 residues. Germline V lookup: CDR1 MNHEY, CDR2 SVGAGI. The V gene lost 2 bases and the J gene lost 7 bases, with 15 bases spanning the gap. The CDR3 loop reads CASSYRDIPSEQYF. The CDR3 nucleotides are TGTGCCAGCAGTTACCGGGACATCCCATCGGAGCAGTACTTC.

The chain has TRBV27 and TRBJ1-1; D gene unclear. V was clipped by 2 bases and J by 11 bases, with 18 bases between them. There are 14 residues in the CDR3. The germline V gene encodes CDR1 MNHEY and CDR2 SMNVEV (reference sequence). This CDR3 is CASSLTYSGALAFF. DNA for the CDR3: TGTGCCAGCAGTTTAACATATTCAGGCGCGTTGGCTTTCTTT.

V and J are TRBV11-2 and TRBJ2-7, with D perhaps TRBD1 or TRBD2 (5 bases each). CDR3 length: 14 amino acids. V shed 5 bases and J shed 4 bases, with 15 bases lying between them. Germline assignment: CDR1 SGHAT and CDR2 FQNNGV. CDR3 sequence reads: CASSHPGRRYEQYF. The CDR3 DNA reads as TGTGCCAGCAGCCACCCGGGACGTAGATACGAGCAGTACTTC.

The CDR3 region is CASSLAGVGNEQFF. CDR3 DNA sequence: TGTGCCAGCAGTCTAGCGGGAGTGGGGAATGAGCAGTTCTTC. The rearrangement joins TRBV6-5 to TRBJ2-1; TRBD2 aligns across 10 bases. Germline V gene sequence: CDR1 MNHEY, CDR2 SVGAGI. Unmatched junction bases numbered 5, after V lost 5 bases and J lost 7 bases. The CDR3 has 14 amino acids.

This clone occurred once. The rearrangement links TRBV10-3 to TRBJ2-3, with 9 bases that match TRBD1. Germline-derived CDR1 and CDR2 are ENHRY and SYGVKD. Trimming took 7 bases from V and 4 from J; bases not matched to a gene: 6. The CDR3 is 14 residues long. Written as DNA, the CDR3 is TGTGCCATCAACGAGGACAGGGGCGCAGATACGCAGTATTTT. Encoded protein: CAINEDRGADTQYF.

This rearrangement joins TRBV6-5 to TRBJ1-1; the D is unclear. Per germline, CDR1 MNHEY and CDR2 SVGAGI. With 2 bases removed from V and 5 bases from J, the gap between germline ends came to 12 bases. CDR3 length equals 14 residues. The CDR3 protein is CASSYALTGTEAFF. The CDR3 DNA reads TGTGCCAGCAGTTACGCCCTAACGGGTACTGAAGCTTTCTTT.

The chain employs TRBV5-5 and TRBJ2-7; D is possibly TRBD1 (6 bases). Germline assignment: CDR1 SGHKS and CDR2 YYEKEE (reference sequence). Trimming took off 3 bases at V and 2 bases at J, with 15 bases between the two ends. The CDR3 is 15 amino acids. The CDR3 nucleotides are TGTGCCAGCAGCTACACAGGACAGTCTCCCTACGAGCAGTACTTC. Encoded protein: CASSYTGQSPYEQYF.

This sequence joins TRBV9 and TRBJ2-4; no reliable D call. V dropped 3 bases and J dropped 0 bases, with 7 bases sitting between them. Germline V gene lookup returns CDR1 SGDLS and CDR2 YYNGEE. The CDR3 totals 14 residues. The CDR3 loop is CASSANIAKNIQYF. The DNA of the CDR3 is TGTGCCAGCAGCGCTAACATAGCCAAAAACATTCAGTACTTC.

CDR3 coding DNA: TGTGCCAGCAGCGTAGGCCGCGAGCAGTACTTC. It yields the protein CASSVGREQYF. V gene TRBV9 combines with J gene TRBJ2-7; D ambiguous. The germline V gene encodes CDR1 SGDLS and CDR2 YYNGEE. The CDR3 has 11 amino acids. V gave up 0 bases and J gave up 6 bases, with 4 bases separating them.

The chain is built from TRBV27 and TRBJ2-2; D remains unclear. V was pared by 5 bases and J by 4 bases, with 17 bases between. The germline V gene encodes CDR1 MNHEY and CDR2 SMNVEV (reference sequence). The CDR3 is made up of 16 amino acids. The CDR3 sequence: CASSARSPRRTGELFF. CDR3 bases: TGTGCCAGCAGTGCCCGTTCCCCGCGGCGCACCGGGGAGCTGTTTTTT.

The V gene is TRBV2, the J gene TRBJ2-1, with a possible D match to TRBD2 (6 bases). V shed 8 bases and J shed 3 bases, with 17 bases lying between them. The CDR3 length is 15 residues. Per germline, CDR1 SNHLY and CDR2 FYNNEI. The CDR3 here is CASQARDWDYNEQFF. CDR3 DNA: TGTGCCAGCCAAGCCCGGGACTGGGACTACAATGAGCAGTTCTTC. Full variable domain (rest looked up from reference TRBV2 and TRBJ2-1): EPEVTQTPSHQVTQMGQEVILRCVPISNHLYFYWYRQILGQKVEFLVSFYNNEISEKSEIFDDQFSVERPDGSNFTLKIRSTKLEDSAMYFCASQARDWDYNEQFFGPGTRLTVL.

The chain links TRBV9 to TRBJ1-2; D might be TRBD1 (6 bases). Germline CDR1 and CDR2: SGDLS and YYNGEE. Trimming removed 0 bases at V and 4 bases at J, with 16 bases between. This CDR3 has 16 amino acids. The CDR3 reads CASSVGVGGIGYGYTF. CDR3 DNA sequence: TGTGCCAGCAGCGTAGGTGTCGGGGGCATCGGCTATGGCTACACCTTC. The full variable domain, with the rest looked up from reference TRBV9 and TRBJ1-2, is DSGVTQTPKHLITATGQRVTLRCSPRSGDLSVYWYQQSLDQGLQFLIQYYNGEERAKGNILERFSAQQFPDLHSELNLSSLELGDSALYFCASSVGVGGIGYGYTFGSGTRLTVV.

The chain couples TRBV7-9 to TRBJ2-7, with D possibly TRBD1 on 6 matching bases. The CDR3 length is 13 residues. Germline CDR1 reads SEHNR; CDR2 reads FQNEAQ (reference sequence). Trimming stripped 6 bases from V and 7 bases from J, with 16 bases between. CDR3 nucleotides: TGTGCCAGCAGTCCCTCCTGGGGACATGAGCAGTACTTC. Protein sequence: CASSPSWGHEQYF.

The table lists this clone with a count of one. V and J are TRBV27 and TRBJ2-7; TRBD1 matches 7 bases. The CDR3 contains 12 residues. CDR1 is MNHEY and CDR2 is SMNVEV in the germline V gene (reference sequence). Unmatched junction bases numbered 5, after V lost 7 bases and J lost 5 bases. In DNA form, the CDR3 reads TGTGCCAGCACTAACAGGGGAGACGAGCAGTACTTC. Translation gives CASTNRGDEQYF.

CDR3 residues: CSGGQGASEQYF. CDR3 DNA sequence: TGCAGCGGGGGACAGGGGGCCTCCGAGCAGTACTTC. V and J are TRBV29-1 and TRBJ2-7; 12 positions agree with TRBD1. This CDR3 has 12 residues. V shed 7 bases, J shed 6 bases, and the junction held 4 bases outside the gene matches. Germline assignment: CDR1 SQVTM and CDR2 ANQGSEA.

The V and J genes are TRBV7-2 and TRBJ2-7; TRBD2 matches 11 bases. This CDR3 region has 13 residues. Germline V gene data show CDR1 as SGHTA and CDR2 as FQGNSA. Trimming took 4 bases from V and 6 from J; bases not matched to a gene: 2. In nucleotides, the CDR3 is TGTGCCAGCAGCTCCCTAGCGGGAGGCGAGCAGTACTTC. It codes for CASSSLAGGEQYF.

The chain combines TRBV9 with TRBJ2-3; 7 bases align to TRBD2. V lost 6 bases, J lost 3 bases, and 13 bases stayed unmatched. Germline V gene data show CDR1 as SGDLS and CDR2 as YYNGEE. CDR3 length equals 16 residues. The DNA for the CDR3 is TGTGCCAGCAACACCTATGGCGGGAGAGGTACAGATACGCAGTATTTT. Translating gives CASNTYGGRGTDTQYF. The full variable domain, with the rest looked up from reference TRBV9 and TRBJ2-3, is DSGVTQTPKHLITATGQRVTLRCSPRSGDLSVYWYQQSLDQGLQFLIQYYNGEERAKGNILERFSAQQFPDLHSELNLSSLELGDSALYFCASNTYGGRGTDTQYFGPGTRLTVL.

The gene calls are TRBV2 and TRBJ2-1; tentative D call: TRBD2 (6 bases). CDR1 SNHLY and CDR2 FYNNEI come from the germline V gene. V was shortened by 3 bases and J by 7 bases, with 13 bases between the two germline ends. This CDR3 is 14 amino acids long. DNA for the CDR3: TGTGCCAGCAGTGACTCCTGGGGGGAAAATGAGCAGTTCTTC. Protein: CASSDSWGENEQFF. Full variable domain (remainder filled in from reference TRBV2 and TRBJ2-1): EPEVTQTPSHQVTQMGQEVILRCVPISNHLYFYWYRQILGQKVEFLVSFYNNEISEKSEIFDDQFSVERPDGSNFTLKIRSTKLEDSAMYFCASSDSWGENEQFFGPGTRLTVL.

V usage is TRBV18 and J usage is TRBJ2-3; D is tentatively TRBD1 or TRBD2 (5 bases each). This CDR3 is built from 15 residues. The V gene lost 2 bases and the J gene lost 0 bases, with 9 bases spanning the gap. The germline V gene encodes CDR1 KGHSH and CDR2 LQKENI. The CDR3 reads CASSPRDVSTDTQYF. The CDR3 DNA follows: TGTGCCAGCTCACCAAGGGACGTGAGCACAGATACGCAGTATTTT.

This chain connects TRBV5-4 to TRBJ1-1, with 7 bases matching TRBD1. The CDR3 totals 15 residues. After removal of 4 bases from V and 4 bases from J, the junction contained 10 bases not matched to a gene. CDR1 is SGHNT, CDR2 YYREEE, per germline (reference sequence). Here the CDR3 DNA reads TGTGCCAGCAGCAGGGTAGGGGGCGATGGCACTGAAGCTTTCTTT. Its translation is CASSRVGGDGTEAFF.